This T cell receptor (beta chain) was captured in a study of somatic mutations in cytotoxic T cells in rheumatoid arthritis. The wider study: The flow sorting of some V beta antibody-stained T-cell populations reached nearly 100% purity, and the sorted populations included V beta1+ cells sequenced for TCRB.

The CDR3 is made up of 10 amino acids. Germline lookup yields CDR1 SEHNR and CDR2 FQNEAQ (reference sequence). Deletions cut 5 bases from V and 10 bases from J, with 3 bases between. Concerning this clone: Its matching antigen is unknown.

Whole-study findings and limits: Rheumatoid arthritis patients and age-matched healthy controls showed no significant difference in CD8+ T-cell clonality.

CD4+ and CD8+ cells were isolated by positive magnetic bead selection, with purity checked by flow cytometry. The table came from immunoSEQ multiplex PCR; TCRdb's copy has only in-frame clones and leaves some out. This sample has approximately 23,000 clones, with approximately 84% found just once. Sample: CD8+ T cells sorted from blood. The chain is built from TRBV7-9 and TRBJ2-6; D remains ambiguous. The receptor comes from an adult with rheumatoid arthritis. The DNA for the CDR3 is TGTGCCAGCAGCGCAAACGTCCTGACTTTC. Translating gives CASSANVLTF.